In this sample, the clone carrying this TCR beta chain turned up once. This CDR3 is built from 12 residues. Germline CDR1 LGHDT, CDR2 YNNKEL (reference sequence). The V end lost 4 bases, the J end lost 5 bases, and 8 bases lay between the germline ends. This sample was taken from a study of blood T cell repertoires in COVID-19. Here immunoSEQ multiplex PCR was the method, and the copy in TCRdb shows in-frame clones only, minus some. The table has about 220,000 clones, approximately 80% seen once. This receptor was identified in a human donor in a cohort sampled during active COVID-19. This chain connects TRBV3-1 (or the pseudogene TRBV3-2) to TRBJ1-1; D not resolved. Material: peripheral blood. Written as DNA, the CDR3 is TGTGCCAGCAGCCCTACCGGGACTGAAGCTTTCTTT. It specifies CASSPTGTEAFF.